Described below is a single T cell receptor (beta chain) sequence and its context. As yet, its antigen is unknown. This PCR relied on a set of 60 Vbeta primers and 13 Jbeta primers. Some clones are missing from TCRdb's copy, which holds only in-frame ones; the method was immunoSEQ multiplex PCR. The listing contains approximately 20,000 clones. This specimen comes from a study of cytomegalovirus exposure and HLA in healthy donors. The CDR3 totals 14 residues. Germline V gene data show CDR1 as SQVTM and CDR2 as ANQGSEA. J was trimmed by 3 bases and V by 5 bases; bases with no gene match: 7. Study-level results: TCR beta sequences numbering around 15,000 were associated with HLA alleles at 0.05 false discovery rate in a later analysis.

This sequence joins TRBV29-1 and TRBJ2-1; 7 bases fit TRBD2. Sequencing was performed on PBMCs. The TCR was taken from a man in his sixties in good health and CMV-seropositive. CDR3 loop: CSVLREGLYNEQFF. CDR3 coding DNA: TGCAGCGTTCTCAGGGAGGGGCTCTACAATGAGCAGTTCTTC.